This TCR beta chain was captured by sequencing in a study of blood T cells in healthy people across ages. For the study at large: With template switching, about one barcoded beta molecule was captured per two T cells.

For the second PCR, which ran for roughly 7 to 11 cycles, a sample-barcoded 5' primer and a J-beta primer mix were used. Every sample gave at least 2.5 million paired-end reads containing CDR3. TCRdb ran MiXCR on the 5' RACE reads and lists one entry per CDR3 protein. The sample yields approximately 820,000 distinct CDR3 sequences, 44% seen once. The CDR3 is 12 amino acids. CDR1 and CDR2 (germline): MNHNS, SASEGT. Each sample gave at least 7 million isolated PBMCs. The sequenced material came from blood. The chain couples TRBV6-1 to TRBJ2-7, with D possibly matching TRBD2 (6 bases). TRBJ2-5 explains the end of the DNA better; the J call may be wrong. The receptor comes from a man aged 60 to 75 in good health. CDR3 nucleotide sequence: TGTGCCAGCACTCCTCGGGAGGAGACCCAGTACTTC. Translation gives CASTPREETQYF.